The 4 T cell receptor beta chains in this list originate from one sample, sequenced in a study of shared clonotypes between healthy human individuals. TCRdb's copy holds only in-frame clones and misses some; the assay was immunoSEQ multiplex PCR. There are roughly 720,000 clones in the sample; roughly 91% occur only once, and 34% lies in the top ten. The sample taken for sequencing was memory CD8+ T cells from PBMCs. The subset here: CD45RO+ cells pooled with CCR7-negative TemRA cells. The receptors derive from a man aged 18 to 30 in good health. Some clones in this sample may be carry-over from other donors' samples.

This chain uses TRBV6-5 with TRBJ2-7; 7 bases are a match to TRBD1. In germline, CDR1 is MNHEY, CDR2 SVGAGI. This CDR3 is built from 14 residues. Trimming took 5 bases from V and 12 from J; bases not matched to a gene: 16. The CDR3 protein is CASSTGSGTAERYF. In DNA, the CDR3 is TGTGCCAGCAGTACCGGATCGGGGACAGCTGAAAGGTACTTC.

This chain connects TRBV5-4 to TRBJ1-1; unclear D gene. CDR1 and CDR2 from the germline V gene are SGHNT and YYREEE (reference sequence). Trimming shortened V by 2 bases and J by 3 bases, and 11 bases separated the two germline ends. The CDR3 loop spans 14 amino acids. The CDR3 spells CASSFGVVDTEAFF. Written as DNA, the CDR3 is TGTGCCAGCAGCTTTGGGGTTGTTGACACTGAAGCTTTCTTT.

The rearrangement links TRBV11-2 to TRBJ2-7; no reliable D call. V was pared by 1 base and J by 3 bases, with 19 bases between. The CDR3 sequence is 17 residues long. CDR1 SGHAT and CDR2 FQNNGV come from the germline V gene. CDR3 bases: TGTGCCAGCAGCTTAGCCAAAATGGTCCAAAGGGACTACGAGCAGTACTTC. Amino acids: CASSLAKMVQRDYEQYF.

The J gene is TRBJ2-1, the V gene TRBV27; 9 nucleotides match TRBD1. The junction had 4 bases not matched to a gene; V was cut back by 6 bases and J by 4 bases. CDR3 length: 14 residues. The V gene's germline CDR1 is MNHEY and CDR2 SMNVEV (reference sequence). The CDR3 spells CASRGQGAYNEQFF. The CDR3 nucleotides are TGTGCCAGCAGGGGACAGGGAGCTTACAATGAGCAGTTCTTC.